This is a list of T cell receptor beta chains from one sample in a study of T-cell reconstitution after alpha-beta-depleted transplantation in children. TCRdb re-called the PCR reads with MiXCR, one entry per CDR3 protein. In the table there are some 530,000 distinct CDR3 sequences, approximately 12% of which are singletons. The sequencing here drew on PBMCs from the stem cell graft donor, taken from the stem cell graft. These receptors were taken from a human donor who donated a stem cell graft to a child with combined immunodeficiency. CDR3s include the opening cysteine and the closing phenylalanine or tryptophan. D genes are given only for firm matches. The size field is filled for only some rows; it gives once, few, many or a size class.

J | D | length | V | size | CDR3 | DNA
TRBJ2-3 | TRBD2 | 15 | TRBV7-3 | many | CASSLASGGADTQYF | TGTGCCAGCAGCTTAGCTAGCGGGGGGGCCGATACGCAGTATTTT
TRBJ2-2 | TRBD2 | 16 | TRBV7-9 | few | CASSIGLAGSLGELFF | TGTGCCAGCAGCATAGGCCTAGCGGGGTCCCTCGGGGAGCTGTTTTTT
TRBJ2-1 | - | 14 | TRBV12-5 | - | CASGLISLNNEQFF | TGTGCTAGTGGTTTGATCTCCCTTAACAATGAGCAGTTCTTC
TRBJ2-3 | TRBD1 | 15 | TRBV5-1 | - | CASSLEGGAGDTQYF | TGCGCCAGCAGCCTTGAAGGGGGCGCGGGAGATACGCAGTATTTT
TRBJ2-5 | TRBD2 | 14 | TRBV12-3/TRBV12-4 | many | CASSARGRGKTQYF | TGTGCCAGCAGTGCTCGCGGGAGGGGGAAGACCCAGTACTTC
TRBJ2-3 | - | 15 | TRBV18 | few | CASSQVGVATDTQYF | TGTGCCAGCTCACAAGTGGGGGTCGCCACAGATACGCAGTATTTT
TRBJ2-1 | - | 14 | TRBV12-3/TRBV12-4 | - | CASGRGLLRNEQFF | TGTGCCAGCGGTCGGGGTCTGTTGAGGAATGAGCAGTTCTTC
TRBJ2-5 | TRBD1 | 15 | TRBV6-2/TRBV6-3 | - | CASRPHPGQQGTQYF | TGTGCCAGCAGACCTCATCCGGGACAGCAGGGGACCCAGTACTTC
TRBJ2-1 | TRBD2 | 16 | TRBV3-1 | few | CASSHSGTRGNVEQFF | TGTGCCAGCAGCCACTCCGGGACTAGAGGTAACGTTGAGCAGTTCTTC
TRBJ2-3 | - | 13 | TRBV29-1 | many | CSVAGLSADTQYF | TGCAGCGTTGCCGGATTGTCCGCAGATACGCAGTATTTT
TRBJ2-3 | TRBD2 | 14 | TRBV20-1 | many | CSARGLAGTDTQYF | TGCAGTGCTAGAGGACTAGCAGGCACAGATACGCAGTATTTT
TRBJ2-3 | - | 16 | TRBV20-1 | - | CSARHDGRISTDTQYF | TGCAGTGCTAGACATGACGGACGGATTAGCACAGATACGCAGTATTTT
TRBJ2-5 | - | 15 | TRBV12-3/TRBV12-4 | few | CASSLRDFAQETQYF | TGTGCCAGCAGCCTCCGGGACTTCGCACAAGAGACCCAGTACTTC
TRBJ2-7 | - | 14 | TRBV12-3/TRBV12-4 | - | CASNKSGTHLEQYF | TGTGCCAGCAATAAGTCTGGGACCCACTTAGAGCAGTACTTC
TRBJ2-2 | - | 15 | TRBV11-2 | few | CASSLGDLGARELFF | TGTGCCAGCAGCTTGGGGGATCTAGGGGCCCGGGAGCTGTTTTTT
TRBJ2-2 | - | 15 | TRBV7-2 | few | CASSLGARVNGELFF | TGTGCCAGCAGCTTGGGCGCTAGGGTAAACGGGGAGCTGTTTTTT
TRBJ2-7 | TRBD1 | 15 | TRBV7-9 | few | CASSFPGTVTYEQYF | TGTGCCAGCAGTTTTCCCGGGACAGTAACCTACGAGCAGTACTTC
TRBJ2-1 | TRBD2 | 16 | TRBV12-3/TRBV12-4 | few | CASSLLAAGGAHEQFF | TGTGCCAGCAGTTTGTTAGCAGCGGGAGGGGCCCATGAGCAGTTCTTC
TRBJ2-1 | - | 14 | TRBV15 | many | CATSRVEESNEQFF | TGTGCCACCAGCAGAGTGGAAGAGTCCAATGAGCAGTTCTTC
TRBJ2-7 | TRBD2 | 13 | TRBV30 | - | CAWRGPSGGEQYF | TGTGCCTGGAGGGGTCCTAGCGGGGGCGAGCAGTACTTC
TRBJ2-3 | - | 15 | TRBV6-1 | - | CASSEGELGADTQYF | TGTGCCAGCAGTGAAGGGGAACTAGGAGCAGATACGCAGTATTTT
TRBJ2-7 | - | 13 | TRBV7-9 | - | CASSSSGTSEQYF | TGTGCCAGCAGCTCCTCCGGGACAAGCGAGCAGTACTTC
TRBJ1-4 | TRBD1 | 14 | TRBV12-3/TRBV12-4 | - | CASSRQGTNEKLFF | TGTGCCAGCAGTCGACAGGGAACTAATGAAAAACTGTTTTTT
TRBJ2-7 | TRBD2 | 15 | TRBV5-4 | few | CASSPSGGGTYEQYF | TGTGCCAGCAGCCCCTCCGGCGGGGGGACCTACGAGCAGTACTTC
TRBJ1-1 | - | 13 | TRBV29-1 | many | CSVETHMNTEAFF | TGCAGCGTTGAGACTCATATGAACACTGAAGCTTTCTTT
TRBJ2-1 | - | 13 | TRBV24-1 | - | CATSDLWGDEQFF | TGTGCCACCAGTGACTTGTGGGGCGATGAGCAGTTCTTC
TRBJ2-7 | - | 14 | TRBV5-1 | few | CASSPRGTAYEQYF | TGCGCCAGCAGCCCCCGGGGGACGGCCTACGAGCAGTACTTC
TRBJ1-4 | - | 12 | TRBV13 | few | CASSLGRTVPFF | TGTGCCAGCAGCTTAGGTCGGACGGTACCGTTTTTT
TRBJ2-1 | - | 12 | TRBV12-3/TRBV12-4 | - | CASTFGDNEQFF | TGTGCCAGCACCTTTGGGGACAATGAGCAGTTCTTC
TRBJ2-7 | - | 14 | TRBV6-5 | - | CASSYVDGPYEQYF | TGTGCCAGCAGTTACGTGGACGGACCCTACGAGCAGTACTTC
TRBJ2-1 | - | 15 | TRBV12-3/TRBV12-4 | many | CASSIRGNSYNEQFF | TGTGCCAGCAGCATCCGGGGTAACTCCTACAATGAGCAGTTCTTC
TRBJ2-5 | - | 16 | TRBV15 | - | CATSLGGAMVQETQYF | TGTGCCACCAGTCTGGGGGGGGCAATGGTCCAAGAGACCCAGTACTTC
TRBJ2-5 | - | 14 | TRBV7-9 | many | CASSLGSDQETQYF | TGTGCCAGCAGCTTAGGGTCGGACCAAGAGACCCAGTACTTC
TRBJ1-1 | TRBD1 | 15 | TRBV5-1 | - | CASSTAGQGASEAFF | TGCGCCAGCAGCACCGCGGGACAGGGGGCCTCTGAAGCTTTCTTT
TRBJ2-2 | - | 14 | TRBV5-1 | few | CASSSGSNTGELFF | TGCGCCAGCAGCTCGGGGTCTAACACCGGGGAGCTGTTTTTT
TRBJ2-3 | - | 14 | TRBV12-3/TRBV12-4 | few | CASSPEPGTDTQYF | TGTGCCAGCAGTCCCGAACCGGGGACAGATACGCAGTATTTT
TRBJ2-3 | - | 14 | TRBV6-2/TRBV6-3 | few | CASSYGHRTDTQYF | TGTGCCAGCAGTTATGGGCACCGCACAGATACGCAGTATTTT
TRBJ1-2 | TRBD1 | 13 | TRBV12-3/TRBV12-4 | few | CASTPGGARGYTF | TGTGCCAGCACCCCAGGGGGGGCGAGAGGCTACACCTTC
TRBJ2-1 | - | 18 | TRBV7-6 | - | CASSLYQAGYPSYNEQFF | TGTGCCAGCAGCTTATATCAGGCCGGATACCCCTCCTACAATGAGCAGTTCTTC
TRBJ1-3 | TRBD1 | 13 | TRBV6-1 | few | CASSEQGANTIYF | TGTGCCAGCAGTGAACAGGGGGCGAACACCATATATTTT
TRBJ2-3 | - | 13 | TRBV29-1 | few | CSVERSGTDTQYF | TGCAGCGTTGAACGTAGCGGCACAGATACGCAGTATTTT
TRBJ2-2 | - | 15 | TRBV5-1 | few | CASRGALAVTGELFF | TGCGCCAGCAGGGGTGCCCTAGCTGTCACCGGGGAGCTGTTTTTT
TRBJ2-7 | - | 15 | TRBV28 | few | CASRSRDSQPYEQYF | TGTGCCAGCAGATCCCGGGACTCGCAACCCTACGAGCAGTACTTC
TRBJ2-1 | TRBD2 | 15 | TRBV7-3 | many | CASSSSLAGRSEQFF | TGTGCCAGCAGCTCCTCACTAGCGGGGCGGAGTGAGCAGTTCTTC
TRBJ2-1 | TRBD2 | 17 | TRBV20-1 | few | CSARDPASGNSYNEQFF | TGCAGTGCTAGAGATCCAGCTAGCGGAAACTCCTACAATGAGCAGTTCTTC
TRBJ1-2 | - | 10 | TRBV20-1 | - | CSAWGLGYTF | TGCAGTGCTTGGGGACTAGGCTACACCTTC
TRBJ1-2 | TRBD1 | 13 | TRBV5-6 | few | CASSLPTGVGYTF | TGTGCCAGCAGCCTGCCGACAGGGGTTGGCTACACCTTC
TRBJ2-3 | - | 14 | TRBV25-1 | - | CASSATTSGNTQYF | TGTGCCAGCAGCGCAACAACCTCCGGTAATACGCAGTATTTT
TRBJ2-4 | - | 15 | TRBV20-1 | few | CSARGSSGAKNIQYF | TGCAGTGCTAGAGGAAGTAGCGGAGCCAAAAACATTCAGTACTTC
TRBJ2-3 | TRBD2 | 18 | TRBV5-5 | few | CASSYEVASGSPWDPQYF | TGTGCCAGCAGCTACGAGGTGGCTAGCGGGAGTCCTTGGGATCCGCAGTATTTT
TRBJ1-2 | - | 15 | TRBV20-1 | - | CSARDRYRPDYGYTF | TGCAGTGCTAGAGATCGTTACAGGCCGGACTATGGCTACACCTTC
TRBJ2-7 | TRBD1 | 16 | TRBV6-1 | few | CASSEVVGTGPYEQYF | TGTGCCAGCAGTGAAGTAGTAGGGACAGGGCCCTACGAGCAGTACTTC
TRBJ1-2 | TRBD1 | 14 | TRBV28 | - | CASTAWTGGYGYTF | TGTGCCAGCACCGCTTGGACAGGGGGCTATGGCTACACCTTC
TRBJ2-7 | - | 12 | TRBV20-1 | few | CSARWKEHEQYF | TGCAGTGCTAGGTGGAAGGAACACGAGCAGTACTTC
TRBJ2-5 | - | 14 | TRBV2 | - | CASSEVNSQETQYF | TGTGCCAGCAGTGAAGTGAATTCCCAAGAGACCCAGTACTTC
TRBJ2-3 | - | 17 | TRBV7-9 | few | CASSLARSGASADTQYF | TGTGCCAGCAGCTTAGCGCGCTCGGGAGCAAGTGCAGATACGCAGTATTTT
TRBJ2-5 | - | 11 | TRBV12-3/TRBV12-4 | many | CASSFGETQYF | TGTGCCAGCAGTTTTGGAGAGACCCAGTACTTC